Below, 28 T cell receptor beta chains from the same sample are listed, as sequenced in a study of cytotoxic CD8 clonotypes in ibrutinib-treated CLL. Data came from immunoSEQ multiplex PCR; TCRdb stores just in-frame clones and leaves some out. The table has about 310,000 clones, around four fifths seen once. The sequences come from PBMCs, collected before ibrutinib treatment. These receptors all stem from a human donor with chronic lymphocytic leukemia.

V usage is TRBV28 and J usage is TRBJ2-4; unclear D gene. The CDR3 covers 16 residues. Germline CDR1 MDHEN, CDR2 SYDVKM. Trimming pared 4 bases from V and 1 base from J, leaving 14 bases between. This CDR3 is CASSSTALMAKNIQYF. CDR3 DNA sequence: TGTGCCAGCAGTTCAACAGCCCTTATGGCCAAAAACATTCAGTACTTC.

This chain connects TRBV28 to TRBJ2-1, with TRBD2 as a possible D gene (6 bases). Looked up from germline, CDR1 is MDHEN and CDR2 is SYDVKM. Trimming cost V 2 bases and J 7 bases, with 18 bases left between them. CDR3 length: 16 residues. The CDR3 sequence: CASSLATGGKGNEQFF. The CDR3 DNA reads as TGTGCCAGCAGTTTAGCCACCGGCGGGAAGGGGAATGAGCAGTTCTTC. Based on the CDR3 plus reference TRBV28 and TRBJ2-1, the full variable domain is DVKVTQSSRYLVKRTGEKVFLECVQDMDHENMFWYRQDPGLGLRLIYFSYDVKMKEKGDIPEGYSVSREKKERFSLILESASTNQTSMYLCASSLATGGKGNEQFFGPGTRLTVL.

V is TRBV18 and J is TRBJ1-5; D gene uncertain. Looked up from germline, CDR1 is KGHSH and CDR2 is LQKENI. This CDR3 has 15 residues. V lost 2 bases to trimming and J lost 0 bases, with 8 bases between them. This CDR3 is CASSPGIHSNQPQHF. CDR3 bases: TGTGCCAGCTCACCAGGAATACATAGCAATCAGCCCCAGCATTTT.

The chain has TRBV27 and TRBJ2-1; unclear D gene. V lost 2 bases, J lost 6 bases, and 11 bases lay in between. Germline V gives CDR1 MNHEY, CDR2 SMNVEV (reference sequence). This CDR3 spans 14 amino acids. The CDR3: CASSLALLTNEQFF. The CDR3, as DNA: TGTGCCAGCAGTTTAGCGCTATTAACCAATGAGCAGTTCTTC.

The chain links TRBV6-5 to TRBJ1-1, with 9 bases lining up with TRBD1. This CDR3 region has 15 residues. Germline values: CDR1 MNHEY, CDR2 SVGAGI. With V trimmed by 7 bases and J by 10 bases, 16 bases remained unmatched. CDR3 coding DNA: TGTGCCAGCAAGAGAAGGACAGGGGAAGCTTTACGAGCTTTCTTT. It yields the protein CASKRRTGEALRAFF.

The chain has TRBV5-1 and TRBJ2-5; tentatively, D is TRBD2 (5 bases). V lost 6 bases, J lost 4 bases, and 13 bases lay in between. This CDR3 region has 13 residues. CDR1 and CDR2 from the germline V gene are SGHRS and YFSETQ. The CDR3 is CASTDEGRETQYF. The DNA of the CDR3 is TGCGCCAGCACCGACGAGGGCAGAGAGACCCAGTACTTC.

J is TRBJ2-5 and V is TRBV7-8, with 7 bases aligning to TRBD2. The CDR3 sequence is 13 residues long. Unmatched junction bases numbered 6, after V lost 7 bases and J lost 4 bases. Germline CDR1 is SGHVS and CDR2 is FQNEAQ. The CDR3 reads CASNPERGETQYF. The DNA of the CDR3 is TGTGCCAGCAACCCGGAGCGGGGAGAGACCCAGTACTTC.

The chain is built from TRBV27 and TRBJ2-3; D may correspond to TRBD1 or TRBD2 (5 bases each). CDR3 length: 15 residues. V was cut by 4 bases and J by 2 bases, with 13 bases left in between. CDR1 MNHEY and CDR2 SMNVEV come from the germline V gene (reference sequence). CDR3 amino acids: CASSSPGRNTDTQYF. CDR3 nucleotides: TGTGCCAGCAGTTCGCCGGGACGAAACACAGATACGCAGTATTTT.

Here the CDR3 reads CASSLGEGWRDNEQFF. For the CDR3, the DNA is TGTGCCAGCAGCTTAGGAGAGGGTTGGCGGGACAATGAGCAGTTCTTC. The chain has TRBV7-9 and TRBJ2-1; D is possibly TRBD2 (5 bases). V shed 1 base and J shed 5 bases, with 15 bases lying between them. The CDR3 totals 16 residues. Germline loops: CDR1 SEHNR, CDR2 FQNEAQ (reference sequence).

This clone was picked up one time. The chain combines TRBV15 with TRBJ2-7, with 8 bases matching TRBD1. Germline V gene lookup returns CDR1 LNHNV and CDR2 YYDKDF (reference sequence). The CDR3 has 15 amino acids. Trimming at V came to 0 bases and at J to 7 bases, leaving 8 bases not matched to a gene. For the CDR3, the DNA is TGTGCCACCAGCAGAGATTTGGCCAGGGGGCTTGAGCAGTACTTC. Encoded protein: CATSRDLARGLEQYF.

In this sample, this clone turned up a few times. The chain has TRBV5-1 and TRBJ2-7, with 10 bases fitting TRBD1. This CDR3 spans 13 amino acids. V trimming: 7 bases; J trimming: 5 bases; junction bases outside the gene matches: 6. Germline lookup yields CDR1 SGHRS and CDR2 YFSETQ. The CDR3 protein is CASGGQGIDEQYF. The CDR3 DNA reads TGCGCCAGCGGGGGACAGGGGATCGACGAGCAGTACTTC.

V is TRBV5-4 and J is TRBJ1-2, with 11 positions matching TRBD1. Looked up from germline, CDR1 is SGHNT and CDR2 is YYREEE (reference sequence). V lost 3 bases and J lost 8; bases outside the gene matches: 12. The CDR3 has 16 amino acids. The CDR3, as DNA: TGTGCCAGCAGCTCGAACCCGGGACAGGGGGTAAGCGGCTACACCTTC. Protein sequence: CASSSNPGQGVSGYTF. Supplemented by reference TRBV5-4 and TRBJ1-2, the full variable domain reads ETGVTQSPTHLIKTRGQQVTLRCSSQSGHNTVSWYQQALGQGPQFIFQYYREEENGRGNFPPRFSGLQFPNYSSELNVNALELDDSALYLCASSSNPGQGVSGYTFGSGTRLTVV.

The chain employs TRBV9 and TRBJ2-7, with TRBD2 identical over 9 bases. The CDR3 contains 15 residues. Germline values: CDR1 SGDLS, CDR2 YYNGEE. J lost 3 bases, V lost 0 bases, and 4 bases had no gene match. CDR3 in amino acids: CASSVDLAGIYEQYF. The CDR3, as DNA: TGTGCCAGCAGCGTAGACCTAGCGGGAATCTACGAGCAGTACTTC.

The V call is TRBV18, the J call TRBJ2-7; 12 nucleotides match TRBD2. The CDR3 is 14 residues long. The trim removed 5 bases at V and 2 bases at J, leaving 1 base unmatched. From germline, CDR1 is KGHSH and CDR2 LQKENI. The CDR3: CASSASGGAYEQYF. The CDR3, as DNA: TGTGCCAGCTCAGCTAGCGGGGGGGCCTACGAGCAGTACTTC.

The chain carries TRBV7-8 and TRBJ1-5, with 7 bases matching TRBD1. V trimming: 5 bases; J trimming: 6 bases; junction bases outside the gene matches: 10. The V gene's germline CDR1 is SGHVS and CDR2 FQNEAQ. The CDR3 sequence is 15 residues long. CDR3: CASSPSQGSGQPQHF. CDR3 DNA sequence: TGTGCCAGCAGCCCCTCACAGGGGTCGGGTCAGCCCCAGCATTTT.

This clone has just one count. The chain is built from TRBV7-8 and TRBJ2-7, with a tentative D call TRBD2 (5 bases). The CDR3 length is 15 residues. Germline CDR1 reads SGHVS; CDR2 reads FQNEAQ. V dropped 1 base and J dropped 2 bases, with 12 bases sitting between them. CDR3 nucleotide sequence: TGTGCCAGCAGCTTAGAACTAGTTTCGACCTACGAGCAGTACTTC. Translated: CASSLELVSTYEQYF.

The chain couples TRBV27 to TRBJ2-7, with unresolved D. V was cut by 5 bases and J by 5 bases, with 19 bases left in between. Germline V CDR1 and CDR2: MNHEY, SMNVEV (reference sequence). The CDR3 has 15 amino acids. In DNA, the CDR3 is TGTGCCAGCAGTGAAGAAGCCAGGTTGATAGACGAGCAGTACTTC. It codes for CASSEEARLIDEQYF.

The chain recombines TRBV6-6 with TRBJ1-5; D is ambiguous. V lost 8 bases and J lost 2, with 16 bases in between. The length of the CDR3 is 15 residues. Germline CDR1 is MNHNY and CDR2 is SVGAGI (reference sequence). This CDR3 is CASGDLRRRNQPQHF. CDR3 sequence (DNA): TGTGCCAGCGGAGACCTGAGAAGACGCAATCAGCCCCAGCATTTT.

The chain carries TRBV2 and TRBJ2-7; the match to TRBD2 covers 8 bases. The CDR3 is made up of 13 amino acids. CDR1 and CDR2 from the germline V gene are SNHLY and FYNNEI. J gave up 5 bases and V 7 bases, and 7 bases lay outside the gene matches. The CDR3 protein is CASKGTSLDEQYF. In nucleotides, the CDR3 is TGTGCCAGCAAAGGGACTAGTCTCGACGAGCAGTACTTC.

The rearrangement uses TRBV7-6 and TRBJ2-7; 7 nucleotides match TRBD2. Germline CDR1 SGHVS, CDR2 FNYEAQ. CDR3 length: 14 amino acids. Germline trimming cut 0 bases from V and 6 bases from J; bases unmatched to any gene: 5. CDR3 loop: CASSLAGGPGEQYF. In DNA, the CDR3 is TGTGCCAGCAGCTTAGCGGGAGGGCCCGGCGAGCAGTACTTC. Full variable domain (outside the CDR3, taken from reference TRBV7-6 and TRBJ2-7): GAGVSQSPRYKVTKRGQDVALRCDPISGHVSLYWYRQALGQGPEFLTYFNYEAQQDKSGLPNDRFSAERPEGSISTLTIQRTEQRDSAMYRCASSLAGGPGEQYFGPGTRLTVT.

CDR3 sequence: CASSSQETQYF. CDR3 DNA: TGTGCCAGCAGCTCCCAAGAGACCCAGTACTTC. The chain joins TRBV5-4 to TRBJ2-5; D not certain. In germline, CDR1 is SGHNT, CDR2 YYREEE (reference sequence). The CDR3 has 11 amino acids. V dropped 3 bases and J dropped 1 base, with 1 base sitting between them.

The genes are TRBV13 and TRBJ2-5, with D perhaps TRBD1 (5 bases). The length of the CDR3 is 16 residues. Deletions cut 2 bases from V and 6 bases from J, with 19 bases between. From germline, CDR1 is PRHDT and CDR2 FYEKMQ (reference sequence). In nucleotides, the CDR3 is TGTGCCAGCAGCTTAATAGGGCAGGCAGGGCCGAAGACCCAGTACTTC. Protein product: CASSLIGQAGPKTQYF.

The V call is TRBV27, the J call TRBJ2-7; the match to TRBD2 covers 11 bases. V was pared by 4 bases and J by 4 bases, with 9 bases of the junction left unmatched. The CDR3 covers 16 residues. In germline, CDR1 is MNHEY, CDR2 SMNVEV (reference sequence). The CDR3 loop is CASSYIAGGPTYEQYF. Here the CDR3 DNA reads TGTGCCAGCAGTTATATAGCGGGAGGGCCTACATACGAGCAGTACTTC.

The chain joins TRBV6-5 to TRBJ2-3, with 13 bases that match TRBD2. The CDR3 loop spans 14 amino acids. In germline, CDR1 is MNHEY, CDR2 SVGAGI. Trimming took 8 bases from V and 4 from J; bases not matched to a gene: 3. In nucleotides, the CDR3 is TGTGCCAGCGGACTAGCGGGAGTGGCAGATACGCAGTATTTT. It specifies CASGLAGVADTQYF.

CDR3 DNA sequence: TGTGCCACCAGCAGAAGTCAAAGCGGGACCCTCTCCGAGCAGTACTTC. Its protein product is CATSRSQSGTLSEQYF. The chain recombines TRBV15 with TRBJ2-7; TRBD2 aligns across 7 bases. The V gene end was trimmed by 2 bases and the J gene end by 6 bases; junction bases not matched to a gene: 13. CDR1 and CDR2 from the germline V gene are LNHNV and YYDKDF (reference sequence). This CDR3 has 16 residues.

The chain has TRBV29-1 and TRBJ2-1; D is unresolved. The CDR3 is made up of 13 amino acids. The germline gives CDR1 SQVTM, CDR2 ANQGSEA. V was shortened by 8 bases and J by 4 bases, with 15 bases between the two germline ends. The CDR3 DNA reads as TGCAGCTCATCTAGTCTCCGGTACAATGAGCAGTTCTTC. Its protein is CSSSSLRYNEQFF.

Here the CDR3 reads CASRTSQGASYGYTF. The CDR3 DNA follows: TGCGCCAGCAGGACCAGTCAGGGGGCATCCTATGGCTACACCTTC. J is TRBJ1-2 and V is TRBV5-1, with 8 bases fitting TRBD1. The CDR3 is made up of 15 amino acids. V shed 5 bases, J shed 4 bases, and the junction held 10 bases outside the gene matches. From germline, CDR1 is SGHRS and CDR2 YFSETQ.

The rearrangement uses TRBV4-1 and TRBJ2-1; 9 bases are a match to TRBD2. From germline, CDR1 is MGHRA and CDR2 YSYEKL. With V trimmed by 6 bases and J by 2 bases, 11 bases remained unmatched. CDR3 length equals 17 residues. The CDR3 DNA sequence: TGCGCCAGCAGTCGCGCCGGACTAGCGATAACCTACAATGAGCAGTTCTTC. Its translation: CASSRAGLAITYNEQFF.